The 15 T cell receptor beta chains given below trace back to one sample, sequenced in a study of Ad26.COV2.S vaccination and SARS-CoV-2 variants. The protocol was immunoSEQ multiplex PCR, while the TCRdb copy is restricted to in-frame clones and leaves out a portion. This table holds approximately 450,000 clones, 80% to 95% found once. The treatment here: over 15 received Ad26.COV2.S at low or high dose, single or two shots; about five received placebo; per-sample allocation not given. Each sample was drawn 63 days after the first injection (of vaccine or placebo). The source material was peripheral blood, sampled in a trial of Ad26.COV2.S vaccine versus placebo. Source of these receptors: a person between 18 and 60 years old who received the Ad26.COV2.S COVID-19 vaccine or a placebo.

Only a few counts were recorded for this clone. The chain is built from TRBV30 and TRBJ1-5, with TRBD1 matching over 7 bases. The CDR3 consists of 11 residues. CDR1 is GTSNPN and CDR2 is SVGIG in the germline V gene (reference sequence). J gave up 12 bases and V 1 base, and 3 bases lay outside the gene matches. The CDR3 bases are TGTGCCTGGAGTGCAGGGGGTATCCAGCATTTT. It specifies CAWSAGGIQHF.

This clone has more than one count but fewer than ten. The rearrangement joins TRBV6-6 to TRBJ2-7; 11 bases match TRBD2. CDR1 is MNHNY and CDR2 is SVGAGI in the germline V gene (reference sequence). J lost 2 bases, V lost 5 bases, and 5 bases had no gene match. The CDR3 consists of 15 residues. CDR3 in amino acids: CASSTLAGGPYEQYF. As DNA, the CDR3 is TGTGCCAGCAGTACCCTAGCGGGAGGTCCCTACGAGCAGTACTTC.

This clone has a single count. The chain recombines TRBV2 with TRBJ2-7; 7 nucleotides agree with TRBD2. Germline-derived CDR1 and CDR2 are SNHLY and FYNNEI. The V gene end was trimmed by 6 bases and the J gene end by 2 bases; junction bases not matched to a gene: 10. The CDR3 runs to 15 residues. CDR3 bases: TGTGCCAGCAGGTGGGGGGGAGGATTGGCCTACGAGCAGTACTTC. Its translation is CASRWGGGLAYEQYF.

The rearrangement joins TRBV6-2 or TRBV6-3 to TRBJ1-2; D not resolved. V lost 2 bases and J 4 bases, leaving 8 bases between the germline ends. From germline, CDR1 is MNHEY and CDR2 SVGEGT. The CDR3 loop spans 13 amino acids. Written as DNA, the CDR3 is TGTGCCAGCAGTTACGGACGGACCTATGGCTACACCTTC. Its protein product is CASSYGRTYGYTF.

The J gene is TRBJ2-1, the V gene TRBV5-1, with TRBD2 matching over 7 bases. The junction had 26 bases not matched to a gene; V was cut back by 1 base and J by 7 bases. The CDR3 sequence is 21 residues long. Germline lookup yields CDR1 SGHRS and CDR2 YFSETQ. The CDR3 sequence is CASSLSQVIVRELVVGNEQFF. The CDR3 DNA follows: TGCGCCAGCAGCTTGTCGCAGGTCATCGTGCGGGAGTTGGTTGTTGGGAATGAGCAGTTCTTC.

CDR3 coding DNA: TGTGCCAGCAGCTTACCAGGGGGCGGAACAGATACGCAGTATTTT. It is translated as CASSLPGGGTDTQYF. The chain links TRBV7-2 to TRBJ2-3; TRBD1 matches at 8 bases. The CDR3 is 15 amino acids. With 2 bases clipped from V and 3 bases from J, the junction kept 4 bases outside the gene matches. Germline values: CDR1 SGHTA, CDR2 FQGNSA.

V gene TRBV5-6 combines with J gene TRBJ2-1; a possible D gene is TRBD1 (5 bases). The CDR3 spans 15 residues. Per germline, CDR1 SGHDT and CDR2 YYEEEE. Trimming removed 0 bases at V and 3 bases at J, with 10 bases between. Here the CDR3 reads CASSLVKGRYNEQFF. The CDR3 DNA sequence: TGTGCCAGCAGCTTGGTGAAGGGGCGCTACAATGAGCAGTTCTTC.

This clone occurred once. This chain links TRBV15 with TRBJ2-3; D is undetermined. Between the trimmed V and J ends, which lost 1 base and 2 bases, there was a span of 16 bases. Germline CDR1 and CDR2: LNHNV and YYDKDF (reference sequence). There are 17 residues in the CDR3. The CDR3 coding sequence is TGTGCCACCAGCAGAGTACGAGGCCTTCTCGTCACAGATACGCAGTATTTT. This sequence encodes CATSRVRGLLVTDTQYF.

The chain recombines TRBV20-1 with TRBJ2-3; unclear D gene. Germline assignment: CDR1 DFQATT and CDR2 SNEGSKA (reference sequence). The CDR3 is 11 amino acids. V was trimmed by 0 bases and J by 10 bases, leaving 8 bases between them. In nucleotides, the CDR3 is TGCAGTGCTAGAGATCAGTGGTCGCAGTATTTT. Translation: CSARDQWSQYF.

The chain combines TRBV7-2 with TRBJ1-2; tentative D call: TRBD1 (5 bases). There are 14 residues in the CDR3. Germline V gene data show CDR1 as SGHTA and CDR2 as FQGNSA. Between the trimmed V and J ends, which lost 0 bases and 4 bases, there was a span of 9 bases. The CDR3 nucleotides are TGTGCCAGCAGCTTAGCGGCAGGGCGCTATGGCTACACCTTC. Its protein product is CASSLAAGRYGYTF.

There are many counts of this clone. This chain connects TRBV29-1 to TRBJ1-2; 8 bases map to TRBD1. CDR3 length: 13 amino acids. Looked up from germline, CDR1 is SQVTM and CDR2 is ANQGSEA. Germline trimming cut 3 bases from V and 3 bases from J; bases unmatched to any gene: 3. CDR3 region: CSVDIQGDYGYTF. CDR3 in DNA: TGCAGCGTTGATATACAGGGGGACTATGGCTACACCTTC.

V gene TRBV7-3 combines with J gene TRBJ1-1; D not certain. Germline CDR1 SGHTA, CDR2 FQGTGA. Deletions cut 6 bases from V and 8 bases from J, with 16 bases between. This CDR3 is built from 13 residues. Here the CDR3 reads CASRKTRTEEAFF. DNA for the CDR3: TGTGCCAGCAGAAAAACGAGGACGGAAGAAGCTTTCTTT.

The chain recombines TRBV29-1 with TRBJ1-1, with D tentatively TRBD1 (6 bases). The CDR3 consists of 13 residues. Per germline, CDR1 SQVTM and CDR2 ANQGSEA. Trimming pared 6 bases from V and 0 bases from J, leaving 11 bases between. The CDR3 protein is CSVYRDMNTEAFF. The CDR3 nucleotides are TGCAGCGTCTACAGGGACATGAACACTGAAGCTTTCTTT.

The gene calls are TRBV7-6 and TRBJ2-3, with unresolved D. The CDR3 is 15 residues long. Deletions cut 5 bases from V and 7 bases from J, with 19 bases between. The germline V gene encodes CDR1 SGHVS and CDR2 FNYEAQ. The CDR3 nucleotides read TGTGCCAGCAGCCGCAATAAGGGTACGATCCATACGCAGTATTTT. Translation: CASSRNKGTIHTQYF.

The CDR3 DNA follows: TGTGCCAGCAGCCCCCGCACAGGGAAGGGCACCTTC. Translated, it gives CASSPRTGKGTF. The V and J genes are TRBV9 and TRBJ1-2; D may be TRBD1 (6 bases). The CDR3 runs to 12 residues. Trimming shortened V by 4 bases and J by 13 bases, and 17 bases separated the two germline ends. Germline CDR1 SGDLS, CDR2 YYNGEE. The full variable domain, its missing parts supplied by reference TRBV9 and TRBJ1-2, is DSGVTQTPKHLITATGQRVTLRCSPRSGDLSVYWYQQSLDQGLQFLIQYYNGEERAKGNILERFSAQQFPDLHSELNLSSLELGDSALYFCASSPRTGKGTFGSGTRLTVV.